The clone carrying this TCR beta chain has more than one count but fewer than ten. This record comes from a study of cytomegalovirus exposure and HLA in healthy donors. The wider study: The 100 million to 140 million unique TCR beta sequences, from roughly 170 million T cells, were found by an earlier analysis. Among the approximately 380 donors who were genotyped, roughly 85% fell in the genetic ancestry cluster that is associated with self-reported Caucasian donors.

The PCR made use of 60 Vbeta and 13 Jbeta primers. The method was immunoSEQ multiplex PCR; TCRdb's version includes in-frame clones alone and lacks a portion of them. The repertoire holds about 170,000 clones, with roughly 80% as singletons. With 3 bases removed from V and 2 bases from J, the gap between germline ends came to 7 bases. The CDR3 covers 13 residues. Germline V CDR1 and CDR2: SGDLS, YYNGEE. The rearrangement joins TRBV9 to TRBJ2-3, with D tentatively TRBD2 (6 bases). The TCR sequence derives from a female donor in good health and CMV-seronegative. What was sequenced was PBMCs. CDR3 residues: CASSGTNTDTQYF. The CDR3 coding sequence is TGTGCCAGCAGCGGGACTAACACAGATACGCAGTATTTT.